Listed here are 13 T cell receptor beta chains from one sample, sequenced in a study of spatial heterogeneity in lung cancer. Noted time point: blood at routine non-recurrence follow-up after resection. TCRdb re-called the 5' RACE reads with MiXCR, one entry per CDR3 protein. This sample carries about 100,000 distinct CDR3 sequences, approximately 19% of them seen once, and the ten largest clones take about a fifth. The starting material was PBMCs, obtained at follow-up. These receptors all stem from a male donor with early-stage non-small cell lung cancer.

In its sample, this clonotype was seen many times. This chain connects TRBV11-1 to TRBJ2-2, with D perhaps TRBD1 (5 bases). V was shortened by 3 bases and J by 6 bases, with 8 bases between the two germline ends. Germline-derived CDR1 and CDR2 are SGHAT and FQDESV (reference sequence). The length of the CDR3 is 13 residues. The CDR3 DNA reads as TGTGCCAGCAGCTTTCCAGGGTCCGGGGAGCTGTTTTTT. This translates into CASSFPGSGELFF.

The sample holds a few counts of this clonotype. The CDR3 sequence: CSVKENSNTGELFF. The CDR3 DNA follows: TGCAGCGTCAAGGAGAACTCGAACACCGGGGAGCTGTTTTTT. The rearrangement uses TRBV29-1 and TRBJ2-2; no reliable D call. Germline CDR1 and CDR2: SQVTM and ANQGSEA. The CDR3 covers 14 residues. The V and J ends lost 6 bases and 0 bases respectively, with 11 bases between them.

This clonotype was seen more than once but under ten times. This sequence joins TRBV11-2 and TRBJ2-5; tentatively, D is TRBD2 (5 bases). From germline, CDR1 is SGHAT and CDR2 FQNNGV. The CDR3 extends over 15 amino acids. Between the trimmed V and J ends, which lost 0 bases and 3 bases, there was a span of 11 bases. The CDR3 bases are TGTGCCAGCAGCTTAGATGGCGGACTTGAAGAGACCCAGTACTTC. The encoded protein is CASSLDGGLEETQYF.

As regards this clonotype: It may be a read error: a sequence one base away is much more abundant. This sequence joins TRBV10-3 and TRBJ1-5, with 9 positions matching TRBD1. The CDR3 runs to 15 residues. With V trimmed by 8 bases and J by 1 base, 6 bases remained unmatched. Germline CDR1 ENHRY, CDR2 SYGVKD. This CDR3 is CAIGTGTGSNQPQHF. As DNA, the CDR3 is TGTGCCATCGGTACCGGGACAGGGAGCAATCAGCCCCAGCATTTT.

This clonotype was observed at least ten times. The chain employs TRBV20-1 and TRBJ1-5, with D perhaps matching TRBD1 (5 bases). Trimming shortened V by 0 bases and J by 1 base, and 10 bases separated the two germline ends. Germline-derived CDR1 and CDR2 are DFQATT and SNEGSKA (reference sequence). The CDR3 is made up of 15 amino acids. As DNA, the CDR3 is TGCAGTGCTAGAGATCGGACATCCAGCAATCAGCCCCAGCATTTT. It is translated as CSARDRTSSNQPQHF.

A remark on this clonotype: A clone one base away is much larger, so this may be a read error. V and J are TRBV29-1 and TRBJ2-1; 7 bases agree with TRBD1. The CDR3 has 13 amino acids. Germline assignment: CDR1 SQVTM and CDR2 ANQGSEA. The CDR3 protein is CSVNRGSCNEQFF. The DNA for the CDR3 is TGCAGCGTTAACAGGGGCTCCTGCAATGAGCAGTTCTTC.

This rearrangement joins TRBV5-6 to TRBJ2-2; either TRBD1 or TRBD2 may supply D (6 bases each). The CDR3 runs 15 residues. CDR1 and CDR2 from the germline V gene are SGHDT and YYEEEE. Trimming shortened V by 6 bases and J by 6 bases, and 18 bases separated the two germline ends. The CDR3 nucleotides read TGTGCCAGCAACAAGGGATCGGGGGCGTCCGGGGAGCTGTTTTTT. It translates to CASNKGSGASGELFF.

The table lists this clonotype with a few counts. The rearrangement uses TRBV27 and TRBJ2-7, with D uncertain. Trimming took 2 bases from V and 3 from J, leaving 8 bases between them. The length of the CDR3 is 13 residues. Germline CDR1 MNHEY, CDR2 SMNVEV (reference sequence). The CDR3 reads CASSLGQVYEQYF. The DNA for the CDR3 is TGTGCCAGCAGTTTAGGGCAGGTCTACGAGCAGTACTTC.

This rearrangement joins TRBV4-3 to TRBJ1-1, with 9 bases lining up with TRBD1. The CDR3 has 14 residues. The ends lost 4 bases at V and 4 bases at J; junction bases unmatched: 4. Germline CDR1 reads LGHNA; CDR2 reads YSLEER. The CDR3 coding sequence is TGCGCCAGCAGCCGGGAGACAGGGGGCACTGAAGCTTTCTTT. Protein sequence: CASSRETGGTEAFF.

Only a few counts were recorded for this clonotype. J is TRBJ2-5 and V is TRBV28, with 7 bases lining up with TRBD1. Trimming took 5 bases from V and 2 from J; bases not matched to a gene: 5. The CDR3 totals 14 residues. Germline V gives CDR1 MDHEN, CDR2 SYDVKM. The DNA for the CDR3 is TGTGCCAGCAGTGAGCCAGGGGGACAAGAGACCCAGTACTTC. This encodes CASSEPGGQETQYF.

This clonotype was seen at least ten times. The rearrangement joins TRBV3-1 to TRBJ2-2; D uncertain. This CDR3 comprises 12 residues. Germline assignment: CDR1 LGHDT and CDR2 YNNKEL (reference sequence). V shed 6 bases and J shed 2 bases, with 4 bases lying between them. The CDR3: CASSRNTGELFF. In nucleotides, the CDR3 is TGTGCCAGCAGTCGTAACACCGGGGAGCTGTTTTTT.

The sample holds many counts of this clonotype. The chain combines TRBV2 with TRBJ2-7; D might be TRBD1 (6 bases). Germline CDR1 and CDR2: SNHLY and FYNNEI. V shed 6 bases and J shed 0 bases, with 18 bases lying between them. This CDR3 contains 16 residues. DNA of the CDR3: TGTGCCAGCAGCCATACGTTCGGACAGACCTCCTACGAGCAGTACGTC. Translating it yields CASSHTFGQTSYEQYV.

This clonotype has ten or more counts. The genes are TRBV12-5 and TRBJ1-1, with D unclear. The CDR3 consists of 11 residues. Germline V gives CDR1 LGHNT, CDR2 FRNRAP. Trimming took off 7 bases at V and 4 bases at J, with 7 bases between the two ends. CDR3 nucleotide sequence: TGTGCTAGTGTTTGGCGCACTGAAGCTTTCTTT. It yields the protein CASVWRTEAFF.